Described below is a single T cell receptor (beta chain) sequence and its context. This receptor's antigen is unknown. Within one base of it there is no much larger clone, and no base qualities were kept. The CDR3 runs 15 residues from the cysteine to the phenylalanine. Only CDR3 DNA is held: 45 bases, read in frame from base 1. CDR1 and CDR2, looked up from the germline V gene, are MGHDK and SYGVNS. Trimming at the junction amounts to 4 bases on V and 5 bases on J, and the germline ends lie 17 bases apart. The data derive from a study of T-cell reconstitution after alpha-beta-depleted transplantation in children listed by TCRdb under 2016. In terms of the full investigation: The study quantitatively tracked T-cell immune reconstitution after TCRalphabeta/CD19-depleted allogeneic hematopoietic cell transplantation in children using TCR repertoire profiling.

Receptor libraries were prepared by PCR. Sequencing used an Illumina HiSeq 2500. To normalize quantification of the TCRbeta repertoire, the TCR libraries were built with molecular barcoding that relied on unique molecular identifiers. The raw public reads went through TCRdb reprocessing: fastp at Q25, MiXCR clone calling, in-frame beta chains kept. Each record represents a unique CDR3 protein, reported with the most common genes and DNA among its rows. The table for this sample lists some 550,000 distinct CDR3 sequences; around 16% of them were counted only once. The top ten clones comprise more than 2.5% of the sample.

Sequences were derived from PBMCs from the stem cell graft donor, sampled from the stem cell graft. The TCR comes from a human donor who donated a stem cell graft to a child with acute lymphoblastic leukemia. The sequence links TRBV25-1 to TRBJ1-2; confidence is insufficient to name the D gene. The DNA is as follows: TGTGCCAGCAGTGGGCTTTCGAGTGTACGGTATGGCTACACCTTC. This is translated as CASSGLSSVRYGYTF.